This T cell receptor (beta chain) was profiled in a study of Ad26.COV2.S vaccination and SARS-CoV-2 variants. Assay: immunoSEQ multiplex PCR; the TCRdb copy retains only in-frame clones and omits some. Of about 320,000 clones listed, about 86% are singletons. This CDR3 spans 16 amino acids. V lost 2 bases to trimming and J lost 6 bases, with 19 bases between them. Germline lookup yields CDR1 SGHVS and CDR2 FQNEAQ. Only one count was recorded for this clone. Treatment meaning: roughly 19 received Ad26.COV2.S at low or high dose, single or two shots; several received placebo; per-sample allocation not given. All samples were drawn on day 63, counting from the first vaccine or placebo injection.

The chain combines TRBV7-8 with TRBJ1-2; D is possibly TRBD1 (5 bases). This TCR came from a person aged 18-60 years who received the Ad26.COV2.S COVID-19 vaccine or a placebo. The sample was peripheral blood, taken in a trial of Ad26.COV2.S vaccine versus placebo. CDR3 nucleotides: TGTGCCAGCAGCTTAAGGCAGGCAGGGCAAAAGAATGGCTACACCTTC. Translation gives CASSLRQAGQKNGYTF.